This TCR beta chain is from a study of lymphopenia after photon versus proton radiotherapy. Study findings and constraints: Larger post-nadir TCR diversity loss correlated inversely with survival in deceased patients. Relative stability marked proton patients; photon patients lost diversity and naive cells. After lymphocyte nadir, photon-treated repertoires showed oligoclonal expansion, especially CD8+ Temra.

This table comes from immunoSEQ multiplex PCR, and its TCRdb copy is limited to in-frame clones, with some not included. The profile covers tens of thousands of clones, with under 95% appearing a single time and roughly 3% taken by the ten largest. With respect to this clone: The antigen is undetermined.

CDR1 and CDR2 (germline): MDHEN, SYDVKM. The CDR3 consists of 14 residues. J was trimmed by 6 bases and V by 8 bases; bases with no gene match: 8. The sequenced sample was peripheral blood, obtained from a patient treated with photon-based radiotherapy. The source of this sequence is a woman aged 65 to 85 with pancreatic cancer. The gene calls are TRBV28 and TRBJ2-2; 8 positions match TRBD2. The CDR3 nucleotides are TGTGCCAGCCTCCGCTCCGGGGGGGCCGGGGAGCTGTTTTTT. Translation gives CASLRSGGAGELFF.